This is a list of T cell receptor beta chains from one sample in a study of blood T cell repertoires in COVID-19. The protocol was immunoSEQ multiplex PCR, while the TCRdb copy is restricted to in-frame clones and leaves out a portion. The repertoire includes approximately 80,000 clones, around 86% of them detected once, and under 35% sits in the top ten. Sequencing used peripheral blood. These receptors were collected from a human donor in a cohort sampled during active COVID-19. CDR3s include the opening cysteine and the closing phenylalanine or tryptophan. A D gene is named only where the DNA matches it firmly. A row's size may be missing; if present it is once, few, many or a size class.

clone size,D gene,V gene,J gene,CDR3 DNA,CDR3 protein
NA,TRBD1,TRBV5-1,TRBJ1-4,TGCGCCAGCAGGTCCGGGACAGGGGATGAAAAACTGTTTTTT,CASRSGTGDEKLFF
NA,NA,TRBV21-1,TRBJ1-2,TGTGCCAGCAGCAAAGTAGGAGGGTGCGGCTACACCTTC,CASSKVGGCGYTF
NA,NA,TRBV7-8,TRBJ2-3,TGTGCCAGCAGCGAAGGCCCGGGGGATACGCAGTATTTT,CASSEGPGDTQYF
once,TRBD1,TRBV2,TRBJ1-2,TGTGCCAGCACTCTGGACAGGGGGAGTGGCTACACCTTC,CASTLDRGSGYTF
NA,TRBD1,TRBV4-1,TRBJ1-2,TGCGCCAGCAGCGGGACCCCTCAGGACAGGGGTTTGGATGGCTACACCTTC,CASSGTPQDRGLDGYTF
NA,TRBD2,TRBV7-9,TRBJ2-1,TGTGCCAGCAGCCCAGGACTAGCGGCCTACAATGAGCAGTTCTTC,CASSPGLAAYNEQFF
NA,TRBD1,TRBV5-1,TRBJ2-5,TGCGCCAGCAGCTCCGGACAGGGACAAGAGACCCAGTACTTC,CASSSGQGQETQYF
NA,NA,TRBV28,TRBJ2-5,TGTGCCAGCAGTTTGACACAGGGTGGTTCTGCGGCCCAGTACTTC,CASSLTQGGSAAQYF
NA,NA,TRBV9,TRBJ1-6,TGTGCCAGCAGCGTAAGACAGGCGCATTCACCCCTCCACTTT,CASSVRQAHSPLHF
NA,NA,TRBV12-3/TRBV12-4,TRBJ1-2,TGTGCCAGCAGTGTCGCTAACTATGGCTACACCTTC,CASSVANYGYTF
NA,NA,TRBV4-1,TRBJ1-3,TGCGCCAGCAGCCCTCCGACAGGCTACGGAAACACCATATATTTT,CASSPPTGYGNTIYF
NA,TRBD2,TRBV15,TRBJ2-5,TGTGCCACCAGCACCGGGCGGGGGCAAGAGACCCAGTACTTC,CATSTGRGQETQYF
NA,TRBD2,TRBV19,TRBJ2-3,TGTGCCAGTAGTCCAGCGGGGGGGGGCACAGATACGCAGTATTTT,CASSPAGGGTDTQYF
NA,NA,TRBV3-1/TRBV3-2,TRBJ1-2,TGTGCCAGCAGCCAAGTACCCGGGACAGGCTACACCTTC,CASSQVPGTGYTF
NA,TRBD1,TRBV19,TRBJ2-7,TGTGCCAGTAGTCAAGGGGGCGGGCAGTACTTC,CASSQGGGQYF
NA,NA,TRBV7-9,TRBJ1-1,TGTGCCAGCAGCCTCGACCTTCAGGGATATGGTGAAGCTTTCTTT,CASSLDLQGYGEAFF
few,NA,TRBV3-1/TRBV3-2,TRBJ1-6,TGTGCCAGCAGCCAAGAAACCGGTTATAATTCACCCCTCCACTTT,CASSQETGYNSPLHF
NA,TRBD1,TRBV3-1/TRBV3-2,TRBJ2-4,TGTGCCAGCAGCCAATCCAGGGGGTACATTCAGTACTTC,CASSQSRGYIQYF
NA,NA,TRBV7-9,TRBJ2-1,TGTGCCAGCAGCTCGGACAATTACAATGAGCAGTTCTTC,CASSSDNYNEQFF
few,TRBD1,TRBV7-9,TRBJ2-7,TGTGCCAGCAGCTGGCCTAGGACAGGGCCCCCCTACGAGCAGTACTTC,CASSWPRTGPPYEQYF
once,NA,TRBV11-2,TRBJ2-5,TGTGCCAGCAGCTTAGAGGCCGAGACCCAGTACTTC,CASSLEAETQYF
few,TRBD1,TRBV6-6,TRBJ1-5,TGTGCCAGCAGGCGACAGGGGGACAATCAGCCCCAGCATTTT,CASRRQGDNQPQHF
NA,TRBD1,TRBV2,TRBJ2-7,TGTGCCAGTTCGACAGGGATCCTCGTCCTGGGGGAGCAGTACTTC,CASSTGILVLGEQYF
few,TRBD2,TRBV5-1,TRBJ2-5,TGCGCCAGCAGCACTGGCAACGCGGGGGGGCAGGAGACCCAGTACTTC,CASSTGNAGGQETQYF
few,TRBD1,TRBV6-5,TRBJ2-5,TGTGCCAGTAAAACCGACCGGGACAGGGAGGAGACCCAGTACTTC,CASKTDRDREETQYF
NA,NA,TRBV30,TRBJ2-7,TGTGCCTGGAGTGTTGGACTGATCTCCTACGAGCAGTACTTC,CAWSVGLISYEQYF
NA,NA,TRBV10-1,TRBJ2-7,TGCGCCAGCAGCCCCGACTGGCCAGACTACGAGCAGTACTTC,CASSPDWPDYEQYF
NA,NA,TRBV24-1,TRBJ1-5,TGTGCCACTCAGGGACAACATGAGGGGCCCCAGCATTTT,CATQGQHEGPQHF
NA,NA,TRBV27,TRBJ2-7,TGTGCCAGCAGCTTCACAGGGCCCCCCTACGAGCAGTACTTC,CASSFTGPPYEQYF
NA,NA,TRBV2,TRBJ1-6,TGTGCCAGCAGTGGCCAGGGCTTTTATAATTCACCCCTCCACTTT,CASSGQGFYNSPLHF
once,NA,TRBV19,TRBJ1-3,TGTGCCAGTGGACTTTACAGAAACACCATATATTTT,CASGLYRNTIYF
NA,TRBD1,TRBV7-2,TRBJ2-5,TGTGCCAGCAGCTCAGACGGACAGGGCCAAGAGACCCAGTACTTC,CASSSDGQGQETQYF
NA,TRBD1,TRBV18,TRBJ1-2,TGTGCCAGCTCACGCCCGGGACAGGGGTCGGGTGGCTACACCTTC,CASSRPGQGSGGYTF
once,NA,TRBV6-5,TRBJ1-3,TGTGCCAGCACCACAGGGCTCTCCGGAAACACCATATATTTT,CASTTGLSGNTIYF
NA,NA,TRBV3-1/TRBV3-2,TRBJ2-7,TGTGCCAGCAGCCAACAGGGAAGCTCCTACGAGCAGTACTTC,CASSQQGSSYEQYF
few,TRBD1,TRBV10-1,TRBJ2-1,TGCGCCAGCGAACCGGGACAGGAATACAATGAGCAGTTCTTC,CASEPGQEYNEQFF
NA,TRBD1,TRBV7-3,TRBJ2-2,TGTGCCAGCAGCCTACAGGGGCACACCGGGGAGCTGTTTTTT,CASSLQGHTGELFF
NA,TRBD2,TRBV2,TRBJ2-1,TGTGCCAGCACCATTAGCGGGTATCGCTATGAGCAGTTCTTC,CASTISGYRYEQFF
NA,NA,TRBV5-1,TRBJ1-2,TGCGCCAGCAGCGCCCGGCCACAGGGATCCCACGGCTACACCTTC,CASSARPQGSHGYTF
NA,NA,TRBV11-2,TRBJ1-2,TGTGCCAGCAGCTCCGACAGAGGCCAGGGAGGCTACACCTTC,CASSSDRGQGGYTF
NA,TRBD1,TRBV18,TRBJ2-2,TGTGCCAGCTCACCACCGGTGGCAGGGGGCACCGGGGAGCTGTTTTTT,CASSPPVAGGTGELFF
NA,TRBD1,TRBV3-1/TRBV3-2,TRBJ2-2,TGTGCCAGCAGCTATGGACAGGGGAGGGACACCGGGGAGCTGTTTTTT,CASSYGQGRDTGELFF
NA,TRBD1,TRBV5-4,TRBJ1-2,TGTGCCAGCACCAGTCAGGGGGCGAGCTATGGCTACACCTTC,CASTSQGASYGYTF
NA,NA,TRBV11-2,TRBJ1-1,TGTGCCAGCAGCTTTGTATCTGAAGCTTTCTTT,CASSFVSEAFF
NA,NA,TRBV3-1/TRBV3-2,TRBJ1-2,TGTGCCAGCAGCCAAGTGCAAGGGGTGAACTATGGCTACACCTTC,CASSQVQGVNYGYTF
NA,NA,TRBV7-3,TRBJ2-3,TGTGCCAGCAGTTCGACAGGATCCACAGATACGCAGTATTTT,CASSSTGSTDTQYF
NA,NA,TRBV5-4,TRBJ2-1,TGTGCCAGCACCCGGGATAGTAATGAGCAGTTCTTC,CASTRDSNEQFF
NA,NA,TRBV5-1,TRBJ1-1,TGCGCCAGCAGCTTGTACTCGGACACTGAAGCTTTCTTT,CASSLYSDTEAFF
NA,TRBD1,TRBV10-3,TRBJ2-3,TGTGCCATCAGGTCTGGGACAGGTGGATCTAGCACAGATACGCAGTATTTT,CAIRSGTGGSSTDTQYF
NA,NA,TRBV19,TRBJ2-5,TGTGCCAGTAGTATAACAGGGAAGGAGACCCAGTACTTC,CASSITGKETQYF
NA,TRBD1,TRBV5-1,TRBJ2-2,TGCGCCAGCAGCCCTATACAGGGGGCCGCCGGGGAGCTGTTTTTT,CASSPIQGAAGELFF